The present entry profiles one T cell receptor (beta chain) with its context. What it binds is not known. These data are taken from a study of cytomegalovirus exposure and HLA in healthy donors. Points from the study as a whole: HLA alleles were associated with around 17,000 TCR beta sequences in a later analysis at 0.05 false discovery rate.

PCR involved 60 Vbeta and 13 Jbeta primers. Measured with immunoSEQ multiplex PCR; TCRdb has only the in-frame clones, and not every one. Of 140,000 to 150,000 clones in the sample, about 66% are singletons; the top ten hold about 1.8%. The CDR3 is made up of 14 amino acids. Trimming pared 5 bases from V and 1 base from J, leaving 11 bases between. Germline CDR1 and CDR2: SEHNR and FQNEAQ (reference sequence). The sequenced sample consisted of PBMCs. The TCR comes from a male donor in good health and CMV-seronegative. The chain employs TRBV7-9 and TRBJ2-5; D ambiguous. Here the CDR3 reads CASSTDLRQETQYF. The DNA of the CDR3 is TGTGCCAGCAGCACCGACTTGCGCCAAGAGACCCAGTACTTC. The full variable domain, its missing parts supplied by reference TRBV7-9 and TRBJ2-5, is DTGVSQNPRHKITKRGQNVTFRCDPISEHNRLYWYRQTLGQGPEFLTYFQNEAQLEKSRLLSDRFSAERPKGSFSTLEIQRTEQGDSAMYLCASSTDLRQETQYFGPGTRLLVL.